Reported below is one T cell receptor (beta chain). Its antigen is not known. CDR3 length: 16 amino acids. Trimming removed 6 bases at V and 0 bases at J, with 16 bases between. CDR1 is SGDLS and CDR2 is YYNGEE in the germline V gene. The data stem from a study of post-analysis software for immune sequencing data. On the study more broadly: Disease courses included relapsing-remitting, secondary progressive and progressive-relapsing multiple sclerosis.

Overall study findings and caveats: Under the F measure, samples that were prepared in one batch clustered strongly together. TRBV5-6, TRBV5-1 and TRBV20-1 were among five TRBV segments more frequent in patients than controls. Among multiple sclerosis patients, normalized Chao1 diversity was significantly below that of controls.

Presence of unique molecular identifiers characterized the TCR beta cDNA libraries. Input of roughly 0.85 to 11 million T cells yielded about half a million cDNA molecules. TCRdb redid the calling of the PCR reads with MiXCR, one entry per CDR3 protein. The table shows around 770,000 distinct CDR3 sequences, with 46% occurring only once. The clonotype was recovered from a girl aged 10-17 years with multiple sclerosis. The sequenced sample was blood. The chain employs TRBV9 and TRBJ1-3, with D unresolved. The CDR3 DNA reads as TGTGCCAGCAACCACGGTACCAGAGCCTCTGGAAACACCATATATTTT. Its translation is CASNHGTRASGNTIYF.